The 12 T cell receptor beta chains presented below share a single source sample, sequenced in a study of human T cells and chemical hapten exposure. TCRdb recomputed calls from the RACE reads with MiXCR, one row per CDR3 protein. Of roughly 260,000 distinct CDR3 sequences in the sample, approximately 8.6% were seen once. Time point of the sample: pre-sensitization, week 0. Described treatment: therapeutic diphenylcyclopropenone sensitization with weekly scalp DPC. The source was whole blood, collected in connection with sensitization to the hapten diphenylcyclopropenone (DPC). These receptors were collected from a woman aged 40-49 years with alopecia areata. Some clones in this sample may be carry-over from other donors' samples.

This clonotype has a handful of counts. This rearrangement joins TRBV27 to TRBJ2-4; D perhaps matches TRBD2 (6 bases). The V and J ends lost 8 bases and 3 bases respectively, with 14 bases between them. The CDR3 sequence is 14 residues long. From germline, CDR1 is MNHEY and CDR2 SMNVEV (reference sequence). DNA of the CDR3: TGTGCCAGCGGACGGGACTTTGGCAAAAACATTCAGTACTTC. Protein: CASGRDFGKNIQYF.

This clonotype has a count of ten or more. The chain joins TRBV4-1 to TRBJ1-5; D is unclear. Germline values: CDR1 MGHRA, CDR2 YSYEKL. The CDR3 runs 14 residues. V was shortened by 0 bases and J by 2 bases, with 5 bases between the two germline ends. DNA of the CDR3: TGCGCCAGCAGCCAAGAGGCGGGCAATCAGCCCCAGCATTTT. Translating gives CASSQEAGNQPQHF.

The V gene is TRBV20-1, the J gene TRBJ2-5; 8 positions match TRBD2. V was clipped by 3 bases and J by 2 bases; unmatched bases: 5. The V gene's germline CDR1 is DFQATT and CDR2 SNEGSKA (reference sequence). The length of the CDR3 is 14 residues. This chain's CDR3 is CSARREALQETQYF. CDR3 nucleotides: TGCAGTGCTAGGCGGGAGGCCCTTCAAGAGACCCAGTACTTC.

This clonotype was seen a few times. The CDR3 nucleotides are TGTGCCAGCAGCTTGGCGGGAGAGGACATTCAGTACTTC. Amino acids: CASSLAGEDIQYF. The rearrangement uses TRBV7-8 and TRBJ2-4, with 7 bases fitting TRBD2. The CDR3 runs to 13 residues. Germline assignment: CDR1 SGHVS and CDR2 FQNEAQ. V gave up 3 bases and J gave up 8 bases; unmatched junction bases: 4. Filled out from reference TRBV7-8 and TRBJ2-4, the complete variable domain reads GAGVSQSPRYKVAKRGQDVALRCDPISGHVSLFWYQQALGQGPEFLTYFQNEAQLDKSGLPSDRFFAERPEGSVSTLKIQRTQQEDSAVYLCASSLAGEDIQYFGAGTRLSVL.

V is TRBV18 and J is TRBJ2-3; no clear D gene. The CDR3 is 16 amino acids. With 3 bases removed from V and 0 bases from J, the gap between germline ends came to 13 bases. CDR1 is KGHSH and CDR2 is LQKENI in the germline V gene. CDR3 protein: CASSPVSQTSTDTQYF. CDR3 DNA: TGTGCCAGCTCACCGGTGTCACAGACTAGCACAGATACGCAGTATTTT.

This clonotype was seen only a few times. The rearrangement uses TRBV2 and TRBJ2-5; D uncertain. Germline V lookup: CDR1 SNHLY, CDR2 FYNNEI. With 1 base removed from V and 6 bases from J, the gap between germline ends came to 9 bases. There are 13 residues in the CDR3. CDR3 region: CASSEEMLKTQYF. The CDR3 nucleotides read TGTGCCAGCAGTGAAGAGATGTTGAAGACCCAGTACTTC.

This clonotype was counted only a few times. Its ends do not fully match the called genes, so a read error is possible. V is TRBV28 and J is TRBJ1-2; D not resolved. The V gene's germline CDR1 is MDHEN and CDR2 SYDVKM. The length of the CDR3 is 13 residues. The CDR3 nucleotides read TGTGCCAGCAGTTTTACGTTGGAGTCCCGTACTAACTTC. Its translation: CASSFTLESRTNF.

This clonotype was seen only a few times. V and J are TRBV6-2 or TRBV6-3 and TRBJ1-2; no clear D. The length of the CDR3 is 14 residues. Germline CDR1 reads MNHEY; CDR2 reads SVGEGT. Trimming shortened V by 2 bases and J by 4 bases, and 11 bases separated the two germline ends. In nucleotides, the CDR3 is TGTGCCAGCAGTTACCCACAGATGACCTATGGCTACACCTTC. Its protein is CASSYPQMTYGYTF.

The genes are TRBV29-1 and TRBJ1-2; 9 bases are shared with TRBD1. Germline V gives CDR1 SQVTM, CDR2 ANQGSEA. The trim removed 4 bases at V and 14 bases at J, leaving 11 bases unmatched. This CDR3 has 12 residues. CDR3 region: CSVVTSTGGRTF. CDR3 bases: TGCAGCGTTGTGACATCCACAGGGGGCCGGACCTTC.

This clonotype was observed many times. The gene calls are TRBV29-1 and TRBJ1-1; 7 nucleotides line up with TRBD1. CDR1 is SQVTM, CDR2 ANQGSEA, per germline. The CDR3 runs to 13 residues. V was clipped by 6 bases and J by 5 bases; unmatched bases: 9. In DNA, the CDR3 is TGCAGCGTATTCCGGGACAGCGGTACTGAAGCTTTCTTT. It yields the protein CSVFRDSGTEAFF. Looking up the rest from reference TRBV29-1 and TRBJ1-1 gives the full variable domain: SAVISQKPSRDICQRGTSLTIQCQVDSQVTMMFWYRQQPGQSLTLIATANQGSEATYESGFVIDKFPISRPNLTFSTLTVSNMSPEDSSIYLCSVFRDSGTEAFFGQGTRLTVV.

This chain's CDR3 is CASTPQVTGELFF. The DNA for the CDR3 is TGTGCCAGCACTCCTCAGGTCACCGGGGAGCTGTTTTTT. The V call is TRBV12-3 or TRBV12-4, the J call TRBJ2-2; D ambiguous. The CDR3 is 13 amino acids. V lost 7 bases and J lost 4, with 10 bases in between.

The rearrangement uses TRBV5-1 and TRBJ2-2, with D maybe TRBD1 (7 bases). The CDR3 spans 16 residues. In germline, CDR1 is SGHRS, CDR2 YFSETQ. V lost 0 bases to trimming and J lost 6 bases, with 15 bases between them. CDR3 DNA sequence: TGCGCCAGCAGCTTGGACGTTCAGGGGGGACCCGGGGAGCTGTTTTTT. This codes for CASSLDVQGGPGELFF.